The 12 T cell receptor beta chains below all came from one sample that was sequenced in a study of patients and donors after allogeneic stem cell transplantation. TCRdb called the RT-PCR reads again in MiXCR, with one record for every CDR3 protein. The sample lists 900,000 to 1,000,000 distinct CDR3 sequences, about 20% seen once, with 5% to 7.5% in the top ten. Sequenced: blood, either unsorted or a sorted T cell fraction (not recorded which). The source is a human donor who was either an allogeneic HSCT recipient or a stem cell or donor lymphocyte infusion donor (not recorded which). It is not recorded whose cells these are; they may come from a transplant donor.

This clonotype appeared a single time. The chain is built from TRBV4-2 and TRBJ2-7; the match to TRBD2 covers 10 bases. V trimming: 4 bases; J trimming: 6 bases; junction bases outside the gene matches: 15. Germline CDR1 reads LGHNA; CDR2 reads YNFKEQ. The CDR3 is 17 residues long. CDR3 nucleotide sequence: TGTGCCAGCAGCCCGACTTACCCGGGACTAGCGCTGTCCGAGCAGTACTTC. This translates into CASSPTYPGLALSEQYF.

The chain has TRBV7-3 and TRBJ2-2, with 10 bases fitting TRBD1. The CDR3 consists of 18 residues. Germline V lookup: CDR1 SGHTA, CDR2 FQGTGA. With V trimmed by 5 bases and J by 0 bases, 9 bases remained unmatched. CDR3 in DNA: TGTGCCAGCAGCCTGGGGGCGGACAGGGGGTCGAACACCGGGGAGCTGTTTTTT. Encoded protein: CASSLGADRGSNTGELFF.

This clonotype was detected a few times. The rearrangement uses TRBV4-1 and TRBJ1-5; no reliable D call. V shed 1 base and J shed 9 bases, with 13 bases lying between them. CDR1 is MGHRA, CDR2 YSYEKL, per germline. The CDR3 totals 14 residues. The CDR3 here is CASSQVSGKGPQHF. In DNA form, the CDR3 reads TGCGCCAGCAGCCAAGTGTCCGGGAAAGGGCCCCAGCATTTT.

There are a few counts of this clonotype. The chain has TRBV6-4 and TRBJ1-6, with 7 bases matching TRBD1. The CDR3 has 14 residues. The J segment lost 7 bases and the V segment lost 6 bases, leaving 6 bases of the junction unmatched. The germline CDR1 and CDR2 sequences are MRHNA and SNTAGT. The CDR3 bases are TGTGCCAGCAGAGAGGGGGCGAGGAATTCACCCCTCCACTTT. Translated: CASREGARNSPLHF.

The chain employs TRBV20-1 and TRBJ1-5, with D perhaps matching TRBD1 (5 bases). The V gene's germline CDR1 is DFQATT and CDR2 SNEGSKA (reference sequence). The CDR3 runs 15 residues. V was pared by 6 bases and J by 3 bases, with 18 bases between. This CDR3 is CSAPWGGSNNQPQHF. The CDR3 nucleotides are TGCAGTGCCCCCTGGGGGGGGTCGAACAATCAGCCCCAGCATTTT.

The chain employs TRBV6-1 and TRBJ1-6; maybe TRBD1 (5 bases). V shed 2 bases and J shed 7 bases, with 18 bases lying between them. Germline V gives CDR1 MNHNS, CDR2 SASEGT. The CDR3 is 17 amino acids. The DNA for the CDR3 is TGTGCCAGCAGTGAACGGGTGACACGGACACCGAATTCACCCCTCCACTTT. It encodes CASSERVTRTPNSPLHF.

This clonotype was picked up a small number of times. V and J are TRBV19 and TRBJ1-3; D may be TRBD1 (5 bases). Per germline, CDR1 LNHDA and CDR2 SQIVND (reference sequence). Trimming stripped 6 bases from V and 0 bases from J, with 15 bases between. The CDR3 is 16 residues long. CDR3 residues: CASSKRQTYSGNTIYF. CDR3 in DNA: TGTGCCAGTAGCAAGAGACAGACGTACTCTGGAAACACCATATATTTT.

This chain connects TRBV11-3 to TRBJ2-5; D is unresolved. With 2 bases removed from V and 6 bases from J, the gap between germline ends came to 7 bases. Germline V lookup: CDR1 SGHNT, CDR2 YENEEA. The CDR3 length is 12 residues. The CDR3 coding sequence is TGTGCCAGCAGCTTATGGATAAAGACCCAGTACTTC. Translated, it gives CASSLWIKTQYF.

This chain connects TRBV13 to TRBJ2-5; D is unclear. CDR1 PRHDT and CDR2 FYEKMQ come from the germline V gene (reference sequence). CDR3 size: 17 residues. Trimming removed 0 bases at V and 2 bases at J, with 16 bases between. The CDR3 DNA reads as TGTGCCAGCAGCTTAGGTTGGGCCGGGCTCACACAAGAGACCCAGTACTTC. Its translation: CASSLGWAGLTQETQYF.

The sample holds a few counts of this clonotype. The chain couples TRBV4-1 to TRBJ2-2, with a tentative D call TRBD2 (6 bases). V shed 4 bases and J shed 6 bases, with 12 bases lying between them. CDR3 length: 14 amino acids. CDR1 and CDR2 (germline): MGHRA, YSYEKL. The CDR3 protein is CASSPGDLPGELFF. CDR3 nucleotides: TGCGCCAGCAGCCCTGGGGACTTACCCGGGGAGCTGTTTTTT.

This clonotype has just a few counts. V is TRBV11-3 and J is TRBJ2-1, with 9 nucleotides matching TRBD2. Germline CDR1 SGHNT, CDR2 YENEEA. V was clipped by 2 bases and J by 6 bases; unmatched bases: 2. CDR3 length: 14 amino acids. CDR3: CASSLTAGGNEQFF. The DNA for the CDR3 is TGTGCCAGCAGCTTAACAGCGGGAGGCAATGAGCAGTTCTTC.

The chain carries TRBV4-2 and TRBJ1-5; 10 bases align to TRBD1. Trimming cost V 4 bases and J 1 base; bases outside gene matches: 10. The germline CDR1 and CDR2 sequences are LGHNA and YNFKEQ. This CDR3 spans 18 amino acids. Written as DNA, the CDR3 is TGTGCCAGCAGCCTCCTACAACCGGGACAGGGGAGCAATCAGCCCCAGCATTTT. It translates to CASSLLQPGQGSNQPQHF.